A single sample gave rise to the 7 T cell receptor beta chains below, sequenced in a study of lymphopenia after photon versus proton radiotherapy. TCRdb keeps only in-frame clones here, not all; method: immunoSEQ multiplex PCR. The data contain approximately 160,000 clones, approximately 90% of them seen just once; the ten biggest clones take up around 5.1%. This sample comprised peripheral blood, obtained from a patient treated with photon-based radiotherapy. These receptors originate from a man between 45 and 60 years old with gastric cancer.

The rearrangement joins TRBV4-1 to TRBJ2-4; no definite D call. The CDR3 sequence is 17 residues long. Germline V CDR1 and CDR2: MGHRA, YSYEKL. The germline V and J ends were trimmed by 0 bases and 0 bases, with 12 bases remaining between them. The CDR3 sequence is CASSQDREAIAKNIQYF. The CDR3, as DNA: TGCGCCAGCAGCCAAGATCGAGAGGCCATAGCCAAAAACATTCAGTACTTC.

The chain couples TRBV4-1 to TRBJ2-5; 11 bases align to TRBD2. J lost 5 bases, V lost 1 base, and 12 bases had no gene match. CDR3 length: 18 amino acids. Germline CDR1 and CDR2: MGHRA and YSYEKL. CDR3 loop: CASSQGLAGTPWGETQYF. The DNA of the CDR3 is TGCGCCAGCAGCCAAGGACTAGCGGGAACCCCATGGGGTGAGACCCAGTACTTC.

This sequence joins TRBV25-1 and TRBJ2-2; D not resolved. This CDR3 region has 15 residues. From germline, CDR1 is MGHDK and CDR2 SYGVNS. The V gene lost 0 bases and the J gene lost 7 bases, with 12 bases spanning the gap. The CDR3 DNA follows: TGTGCCAGCAGTGAATACGGAAGTCTGAGCGGGGAGCTGTTTTTT. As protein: CASSEYGSLSGELFF.

CDR3 nucleotide sequence: TGCAGCGTTGCTAAGACTAGCGGGAGGGAGACCCAGTACTTC. It codes for CSVAKTSGRETQYF. The V call is TRBV29-1, the J call TRBJ2-5; TRBD2 aligns across 13 bases. V lost 4 bases to trimming and J lost 5 bases; unmatched junction nucleotides: 4. Germline CDR1 SQVTM, CDR2 ANQGSEA. The CDR3 consists of 14 residues.

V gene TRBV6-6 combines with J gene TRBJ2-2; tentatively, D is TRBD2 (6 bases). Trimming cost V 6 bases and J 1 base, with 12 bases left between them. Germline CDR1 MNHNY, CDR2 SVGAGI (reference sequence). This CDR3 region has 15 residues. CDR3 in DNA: TGTGCCAGCAGGAGCGACGGGAGGAACACCGGGGAGCTGTTTTTT. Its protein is CASRSDGRNTGELFF.

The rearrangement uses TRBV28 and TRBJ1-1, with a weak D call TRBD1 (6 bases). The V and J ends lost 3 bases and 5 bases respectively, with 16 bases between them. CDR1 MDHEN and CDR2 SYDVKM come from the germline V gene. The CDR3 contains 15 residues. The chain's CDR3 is CASSFSVQGRTEAFF. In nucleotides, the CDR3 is TGTGCCAGCAGTTTTTCGGTACAGGGAAGGACTGAAGCTTTCTTT.

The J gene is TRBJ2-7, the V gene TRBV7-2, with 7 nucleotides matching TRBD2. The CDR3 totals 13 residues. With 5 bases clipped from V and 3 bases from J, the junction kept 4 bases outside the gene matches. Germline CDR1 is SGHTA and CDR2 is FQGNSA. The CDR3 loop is CASSGWTSYEQYF. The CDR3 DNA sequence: TGTGCCAGCAGCGGGTGGACTAGCTACGAGCAGTACTTC.